The 26 T cell receptor beta chains in this list originate from one sample, sequenced in a study of patients and donors after allogeneic stem cell transplantation. MiXCR, applied by TCRdb to the RT-PCR reads, yields one record per CDR3 protein. The sample records around 240,000 distinct CDR3 sequences, over 12% being singletons. Sequencing was carried out using blood, either unsorted or a sorted T cell fraction (not recorded which). These receptors all stem from a human donor who was either an allogeneic HSCT recipient or a stem cell or donor lymphocyte infusion donor (not recorded which). It is not recorded whose cells these are; they may come from a transplant donor.

This clonotype was counted only a few times. The V and J genes are TRBV19 and TRBJ2-7; D is unclear. Trimming shortened V by 1 base and J by 0 bases, and 10 bases separated the two germline ends. The CDR3 covers 15 residues. The V gene's germline CDR1 is LNHDA and CDR2 SQIVND (reference sequence). CDR3 loop: CASSIAGESSYEQYF. The CDR3 nucleotides read TGTGCCAGTAGTATAGCTGGTGAGAGCTCCTACGAGCAGTACTTC.

This clonotype showed up just a few times. This chain links TRBV20-1 with TRBJ1-5; D remains unclear. CDR1 and CDR2 from the germline V gene are DFQATT and SNEGSKA (reference sequence). Trimming pared 2 bases from V and 5 bases from J, leaving 10 bases between. CDR3 length: 13 amino acids. The chain's CDR3 is CSARRTSHQPQHF. CDR3 coding DNA: TGCAGTGCTAGACGGACGAGCCATCAGCCCCAGCATTTT.

Many counts were recorded for this clonotype. V usage is TRBV6-1 and J usage is TRBJ2-2; D is unresolved. Germline lookup yields CDR1 MNHNS and CDR2 SASEGT. This CDR3 has 13 residues. V lost 6 bases, J lost 0 bases, and 5 bases lay in between. Here the CDR3 DNA reads TGTGCCAGCAGAAGTACGAACACCGGGGAGCTGTTTTTT. Amino acid sequence: CASRSTNTGELFF.

This clonotype was picked up a small number of times. V gene TRBV5-1 combines with J gene TRBJ2-7; 7 bases are a match to TRBD1. Germline CDR1 and CDR2: SGHRS and YFSETQ. J gave up 0 bases and V 4 bases, and 7 bases lay outside the gene matches. The CDR3 length is 15 residues. Here the CDR3 reads CASSQTGMSSYEQYF. The CDR3 bases are TGCGCCAGCAGCCAGACAGGGATGAGCTCCTACGAGCAGTACTTC.

This clonotype came up a few times. V gene TRBV5-5 combines with J gene TRBJ1-5; D unclear. Trimming took off 5 bases at V and 9 bases at J, with 12 bases between the two ends. The CDR3 covers 12 residues. Germline V gene lookup returns CDR1 SGHKS and CDR2 YYEKEE (reference sequence). The CDR3: CASRAESGPQHF. The CDR3 nucleotides are TGTGCCAGCAGGGCGGAGTCTGGGCCCCAGCATTTT.

This clonotype was observed a handful of times. The chain recombines TRBV7-2 with TRBJ2-7; D gene uncertain. This CDR3 is 16 amino acids long. V lost 1 base, J lost 0 bases, and 13 bases lay in between. Germline V gene data show CDR1 as SGHTA and CDR2 as FQGNSA. In DNA form, the CDR3 reads TGTGCCAGCAGCTTAGTTGGGCAGGTCCTCTCCTACGAGCAGTACTTC. Encoded protein: CASSLVGQVLSYEQYF.

This clonotype was counted only a few times. V gene TRBV7-2 combines with J gene TRBJ2-5; 9 bases are shared with TRBD2. Germline V gene data show CDR1 as SGHTA and CDR2 as FQGNSA. J lost 4 bases, V lost 4 bases, and 7 bases had no gene match. The CDR3 covers 15 residues. The CDR3 here is CASSSAGGQIETQYF. CDR3 sequence (DNA): TGTGCCAGCAGCTCCGCGGGGGGGCAGATAGAGACCCAGTACTTC.

The chain joins TRBV9 to TRBJ2-3; 10 bases are shared with TRBD2. Germline V CDR1 and CDR2: SGDLS, YYNGEE. The J segment lost 0 bases and the V segment lost 3 bases, leaving 4 bases of the junction unmatched. The CDR3 is made up of 16 amino acids. CDR3 nucleotides: TGTGCCAGCAGCGCTACTAGCGGGGCCAGCACAGATACGCAGTATTTT. Translation: CASSATSGASTDTQYF.

This clonotype was seen ten or more times. The J gene is TRBJ2-2, the V gene TRBV10-3; 9 nucleotides align to TRBD2. Germline-derived CDR1 and CDR2 are ENHRY and SYGVKD. The V segment lost 6 bases and the J segment 5 bases; nucleotides outside the gene matches: 4. This CDR3 has 14 residues. The DNA for the CDR3 is TGTGCCATCAGGATTAGCGGGGGTACCGGGGAGCTGTTTTTT. Amino acid sequence: CAIRISGGTGELFF.

In this sample, this clonotype turned up a few times. This chain joins TRBV2 and TRBJ2-7; D uncertain. The CDR3 sequence is 14 residues long. Germline assignment: CDR1 SNHLY and CDR2 FYNNEI. With 3 bases removed from V and 3 bases from J, the gap between germline ends came to 12 bases. CDR3 sequence: CASSDPRRRYEQYF. The CDR3 DNA is TGTGCCAGCAGTGATCCGCGCAGGCGCTACGAGCAGTACTTC.

This clonotype was counted between two and nine times. The chain uses TRBV2 and TRBJ2-7; 7 nucleotides agree with TRBD1. V shed 3 bases and J 2 bases; nucleotides not matched to a gene: 7. The CDR3 has 15 residues. Germline CDR1 SNHLY, CDR2 FYNNEI. DNA of the CDR3: TGTGCCAGCAGTGAGCGGCCAGGGGGAACCTACGAGCAGTACTTC. This translates into CASSERPGGTYEQYF.

Ten or more counts support this clonotype. The J gene is TRBJ2-2, the V gene TRBV5-1; 7 bases are a match to TRBD2. J lost 0 bases, V lost 4 bases, and 3 bases had no gene match. CDR1 and CDR2 from the germline V gene are SGHRS and YFSETQ. CDR3 length: 15 amino acids. This chain's CDR3 is CASSRSGANTGELFF. The CDR3 DNA reads as TGCGCCAGCAGCCGGAGCGGGGCGAACACCGGGGAGCTGTTTTTT. The complete variable domain, with remaining parts taken from reference TRBV5-1 and TRBJ2-2, reads KAGVTQTPRYLIKTRGQQVTLSCSPISGHRSVSWYQQTPGQGLQFLFEYFSETQRNKGNFPGRFSGRQFSNSRSEMNVSTLELGDSALYLCASSRSGANTGELFFGEGSRLTVL.

This clonotype was observed many times. The chain has TRBV12-3 or TRBV12-4 and TRBJ2-1; D possibly matches TRBD1 or TRBD2 (5 bases each). The CDR3 is made up of 16 amino acids. Trimming left V 2 bases short and J 0 bases short, with 11 bases between. The CDR3 here is CASSLSGQGSYNEQFF. CDR3 bases: TGTGCCAGCAGTTTATCGGGGCAGGGCTCCTACAATGAGCAGTTCTTC.

A few counts support this clonotype. The chain recombines TRBV6-5 with TRBJ1-1; D not certain. The CDR3 runs to 17 residues. V lost 2 bases to trimming and J lost 0 bases, with 16 bases between them. Germline CDR1 reads MNHEY; CDR2 reads SVGAGI. DNA for the CDR3: TGTGCCAGCAGTTACAGCTGGTCGGGGAGGATGAACACTGAAGCTTTCTTT. Its protein product is CASSYSWSGRMNTEAFF.

This clonotype has at least ten counts. The junction and the germline gene differ at one end; a read error may be behind it. The chain couples TRBV3-1 to TRBJ1-2; 8 bases fit TRBD1. Germline lookup yields CDR1 LGHDT and CDR2 YNNKEL (reference sequence). CDR3 size: 16 residues. The CDR3 reads CASNQRAGGAFYGYTF. CDR3 coding DNA: TGTGCCAGCAACCAACGTGCAGGGGGCGCATTCTATGGCTACACCTTC.

The V gene is TRBV4-3, the J gene TRBJ1-1; unclear D gene. V was shortened by 3 bases and J by 1 base, with 9 bases between the two germline ends. The CDR3 contains 14 residues. Germline CDR1 is LGHNA and CDR2 is YSLEER. The CDR3 reads CASSQGGGNTEAFF. The CDR3 DNA sequence: TGCGCCAGCAGCCAGGGCGGAGGGAACACTGAAGCTTTCTTT.

V gene TRBV5-6 combines with J gene TRBJ1-3; D not certain. V lost 3 bases to trimming and J lost 4 bases, with 17 bases between them. CDR3 length: 16 amino acids. Germline loops: CDR1 SGHDT, CDR2 YYEEEE. In DNA form, the CDR3 reads TGTGCCAGCAGCTCCTGGACCTTGGTAGCAGGAAACACCATATATTTT. Its translation is CASSSWTLVAGNTIYF.

The V gene is TRBV7-2, the J gene TRBJ2-1; 7 positions match TRBD1. The trim removed 3 bases at V and 10 bases at J, leaving 12 bases unmatched. The CDR3 has 15 residues. Looked up from germline, CDR1 is SGHTA and CDR2 is FQGNSA. CDR3 protein: CASSFNRGTGEEQFF. The CDR3 DNA is TGTGCCAGCAGCTTTAACCGTGGCACAGGGGAAGAGCAGTTCTTC.

This clonotype appeared many times. The chain has TRBV20-1 and TRBJ1-6, with no clear D. The CDR3 is made up of 13 amino acids. The V gene lost 0 bases and the J gene lost 7 bases, with 7 bases spanning the gap. Germline CDR1 and CDR2: DFQATT and SNEGSKA (reference sequence). The CDR3 DNA is TGCAGTGCTAGAGAGAGCGGGAATTCACCCCTCCACTTT. Protein sequence: CSARESGNSPLHF.

There are a few counts of this clonotype. This sequence joins TRBV9 and TRBJ2-5; 9 bases agree with TRBD2. V gave up 4 bases and J gave up 3 bases; unmatched junction bases: 7. The germline V gene has CDR1 SGDLS and CDR2 YYNGEE. This CDR3 is built from 15 residues. The CDR3 bases are TGTGCCAGCAGCCCAAGAGCGGGGGGAAAAGAGACCCAGTACTTC. Its protein is CASSPRAGGKETQYF.

This chain uses TRBV19 with TRBJ2-2; possibly TRBD1 or TRBD2 for D (7 bases each). Per germline, CDR1 LNHDA and CDR2 SQIVND (reference sequence). This CDR3 is built from 17 residues. Trimming took off 6 bases at V and 5 bases at J, with 22 bases between the two ends. The CDR3: CASSLGGTAIGTGELFF. Here the CDR3 DNA reads TGTGCCAGTAGCCTCGGGGGGACAGCCATTGGGACCGGGGAGCTGTTTTTT.

CDR3 protein: CASSPGGGEAFF. The CDR3 DNA sequence: TGCGCCAGCAGCCCCGGGGGGGGTGAAGCTTTCTTT. The rearrangement links TRBV5-1 to TRBJ1-1; TRBD1 might be the D (5 bases). Germline loops: CDR1 SGHRS, CDR2 YFSETQ. The V end lost 4 bases, the J end lost 7 bases, and 11 bases lay between the germline ends. CDR3 length: 12 amino acids.

This clonotype was detected a few times. V gene TRBV7-8 combines with J gene TRBJ1-1; TRBD1 might be the D (5 bases). The CDR3 is made up of 13 amino acids. V was shortened by 6 bases and J by 1 base, with 9 bases between the two germline ends. Per germline, CDR1 SGHVS and CDR2 FQNEAQ. Written as DNA, the CDR3 is TGTGCCAGCAGACTGACAGAGAACACTGAAGCTTTCTTT. Translation: CASRLTENTEAFF.

This clonotype was counted between two and nine times. CDR3 in amino acids: CASSKPPTDTQYF. The CDR3 DNA reads TGTGCCAGCAGTAAACCACCCACAGATACGCAGTATTTT. The chain links TRBV6-2 or TRBV6-3 to TRBJ2-3; D is unclear. This CDR3 has 13 amino acids. The germline CDR1 and CDR2 sequences are MNHEY and SVGEGT. Trimming cost V 5 bases and J 2 bases, with 8 bases left between them.

This rearrangement joins TRBV6-1 to TRBJ2-1; TRBD2 agrees at 7 bases. Germline-derived CDR1 and CDR2 are MNHNS and SASEGT. The CDR3 contains 17 residues. With V trimmed by 3 bases and J by 6 bases, 14 bases remained unmatched. DNA for the CDR3: TGTGCCAGCAGTGAGGGGCTTATGGCGGGAGCTCGCAATGAGCAGTTCTTC. This sequence encodes CASSEGLMAGARNEQFF.

Ten or more counts support this clonotype. This rearrangement joins TRBV6-1 to TRBJ2-4; possibly TRBD2 for D (6 bases). Germline CDR1 reads MNHNS; CDR2 reads SASEGT. The V and J ends lost 4 bases and 0 bases respectively, with 7 bases between them. The CDR3 covers 14 residues. Here the CDR3 DNA reads TGTGCCAGCAGTGGGGACTTAGCCAAAAACATTCAGTACTTC. This encodes CASSGDLAKNIQYF.